A selection of T cell receptor beta chains follows, all from one sample in a study of blood T cell repertoires in COVID-19. The repertoire was sequenced with immunoSEQ multiplex PCR; TCRdb's copy has only in-frame clones and lacks some. The sample consists of about 230,000 clones, roughly 83% of them appearing once. The material sequenced was peripheral blood. The receptors come from a middle-aged man with acute or convalescent COVID-19. The CDR3 runs from the conserved cysteine through the conserved F or W. D genes are given only for firm matches. Some rows have no size entry. The others give once, few or many, or a class for an expanded clone.

V gene	D gene	clone size	J gene	CDR3 DNA	CDR3 protein
TRBV2	.	.	TRBJ2-3	TGTGCCAGCACCGGGACTCCCAACGCGGATACGCAGTATTTT	CASTGTPNADTQYF
TRBV19	TRBD1	.	TRBJ1-1	TGTGCCAGTAGTATGCCGGGACAGGAGAACACTGAAGCTTTCTTT	CASSMPGQENTEAFF
TRBV5-1	.	.	TRBJ2-5	TGCGCCAGCAGCTTGGACCAGAAAGAGACCCAGTACTTC	CASSLDQKETQYF
TRBV12-3/TRBV12-4	TRBD1	.	TRBJ1-2	TGTGCCAGCAGCCCCGCAGGGGGAGATGGCTACACCTTC	CASSPAGGDGYTF
TRBV29-1	.	.	TRBJ2-5	TGCAGCGTTGAAGAACCGAGGGAGACCCAGTACTTC	CSVEEPRETQYF
TRBV7-6	.	.	TRBJ1-5	TGTGCCAGCAGCCTAAATACAGGGATCAATCAGCCCCAGCATTTT	CASSLNTGINQPQHF
TRBV30	.	few	TRBJ1-1	TGTGCCTGGAGGCGGGACTTCCTCACTGAAGCTTTCTTT	CAWRRDFLTEAFF
TRBV29-1	TRBD1	.	TRBJ1-3	TGCAGCGCCATCAGTCCGGGACAGGGAGTAGGAAACACCATATATTTT	CSAISPGQGVGNTIYF
TRBV7-2	TRBD2	.	TRBJ2-5	TGTGCCAGCCGGGCTAGCGGGTTGCAAGAGACCCAGTACTTC	CASRASGLQETQYF
TRBV9	TRBD1	.	TRBJ1-3	TGTGCCAGCAGCCGGGACAGGTTAAGCTCAAGCTCTGGAAACACCATATATTTT	CASSRDRLSSSSGNTIYF
TRBV20-1	TRBD2	.	TRBJ2-1	TGCAGTGCTAGTCCATCTAGCGGGAGTCTATTATACAATGAGCAGTTCTTC	CSASPSSGSLLYNEQFF
TRBV2	.	.	TRBJ2-3	TGTGCCAGCAGTGAAGTGTCAGGGGGCACAGATACGCAGTATTTT	CASSEVSGGTDTQYF
TRBV27	TRBD2	few	TRBJ2-1	TGTGCCAGCACCTTCTTGGGCGGGAGTCGTAATGAGCAGTTCTTC	CASTFLGGSRNEQFF
TRBV18	TRBD1	.	TRBJ1-1	TGTGCCAGCTCACCCAACCCGGGACAGGGGCTGGGCACTGAAGCTTTCTTT	CASSPNPGQGLGTEAFF